Each of the 5 T cell receptor beta chains below was sequenced from the same sample in a study of blood T cell repertoires in COVID-19. The method was immunoSEQ multiplex PCR; TCRdb's version includes in-frame clones alone and lacks a portion of them. The table records 100,000 or so clones, 85% to 90% of them present only once. Sequencing was performed on peripheral blood. These receptors were obtained from a man in his sixties with acute or convalescent COVID-19.

The chain recombines TRBV27 with TRBJ1-5, with 9 bases that match TRBD1. V gave up 3 bases and J gave up 6 bases; unmatched junction bases: 12. The CDR3 runs to 17 residues. CDR1 is MNHEY, CDR2 SMNVEV, per germline (reference sequence). Written as DNA, the CDR3 is TGTGCCAGCAGTTTTTGGGACAGGGAGTCTGTAAGTCAGCCCCAGCATTTT. It specifies CASSFWDRESVSQPQHF.

In its sample, this clone was seen once. The chain employs TRBV19 and TRBJ2-7; the match to TRBD2 covers 11 bases. V trimming: 6 bases; J trimming: 2 bases; junction bases outside the gene matches: 3. Germline V lookup: CDR1 LNHDA, CDR2 SQIVND (reference sequence). CDR3 length equals 14 residues. CDR3 coding DNA: TGTGCCAGTAGAGTGACTAGCGGGACCTACGAGCAGTACTTC. It translates to CASRVTSGTYEQYF.

CDR3 bases: TGTGCCAGCAGCCCCCTTAGGACAGGGCACTATGGCTACACCTTC. Its translation: CASSPLRTGHYGYTF. The rearrangement uses TRBV7-2 and TRBJ1-2; 8 bases match TRBD1. The CDR3 contains 15 residues. Germline CDR1 and CDR2: SGHTA and FQGNSA. The J segment lost 3 bases and the V segment lost 5 bases, leaving 8 bases of the junction unmatched. Looking up the rest from reference TRBV7-2 and TRBJ1-2 gives the full variable domain: GAGVSQSPSNKVTEKGKDVELRCDPISGHTALYWYRQSLGQGLEFLIYFQGNSAPDKSGLPSDRFSAERTGGSVSTLTIQRTQQEDSAVYLCASSPLRTGHYGYTFGSGTRLTVV.

The rearrangement uses TRBV18 and TRBJ2-3; 10 nucleotides agree with TRBD2. The CDR3 covers 16 residues. The ends lost 4 bases at V and 3 bases at J; junction bases unmatched: 7. From germline, CDR1 is KGHSH and CDR2 LQKENI. The CDR3 is CASSRAPSGGTDTQYF. The CDR3 DNA sequence: TGTGCCAGCTCACGGGCCCCTAGCGGGGGAACAGATACGCAGTATTTT.

The chain recombines TRBV5-8 with TRBJ1-1; D perhaps matches TRBD1 (5 bases). CDR3 length: 12 amino acids. Trimming took 3 bases from V and 6 from J, leaving 9 bases between them. CDR1 is SGHTS and CDR2 is YDEGEE in the germline V gene. The CDR3 protein is CASSSGFAEAFF. The CDR3 DNA reads as TGTGCCAGCAGCTCAGGGTTTGCTGAAGCTTTCTTT.